A single sample gave rise to the 21 T cell receptor beta chains below, sequenced in a study of blood T cells in healthy people across ages. With a J-beta primer mix and a sample-barcoded 5' primer, a second PCR ran about 7 to 12 cycles. TCRdb re-analysed the 5' RACE reads in MiXCR, keeping a single row per CDR3 protein. The table has roughly 1.5 million distinct CDR3 sequences, approximately 43% seen once. The sequenced sample was blood. The origin of the receptors is a woman in her late teens or twenties in good health.

The rearrangement uses TRBV20-1 and TRBJ1-1; possibly TRBD1 for D (6 bases). The CDR3 has 17 amino acids. Per the germline V gene, CDR1 is DFQATT and CDR2 is SNEGSKA (reference sequence). V was clipped by 5 bases and J by 4 bases, with 26 bases between them. The CDR3 sequence is CSADRYLNRDRGTEAFF. The CDR3 DNA follows: TGCAGTGCTGACAGATACCTCAACAGGGACCGGGGCACTGAAGCTTTCTTT.

The chain has TRBV20-1 and TRBJ2-5; D is ambiguous. V lost 2 bases and J 3 bases, leaving 13 bases between the germline ends. Germline lookup yields CDR1 DFQATT and CDR2 SNEGSKA (reference sequence). CDR3 length: 14 residues. CDR3 sequence (DNA): TGCAGTGCTAGAAGTTTTCTAGTGGAAGAGACCCAGTACTTC. Translation gives CSARSFLVEETQYF.

This clonotype has more than one count but fewer than ten. The chain has TRBV4-3 and TRBJ2-7; perhaps TRBD1 as D (6 bases). The CDR3 is 16 amino acids. Trimming removed 0 bases at V and 0 bases at J, with 12 bases between. Germline V gives CDR1 LGHNA, CDR2 YSLEER. The CDR3: CASSQDLRDISYEQYF. The CDR3 coding sequence is TGCGCCAGCAGCCAAGATCTCCGGGACATCTCCTACGAGCAGTACTTC.

This clonotype was observed many times. The J gene is TRBJ2-7, the V gene TRBV4-3, with 11 positions matching TRBD2. This CDR3 region has 17 residues. The V gene end was trimmed by 0 bases and the J gene end by 7 bases; junction bases not matched to a gene: 11. Germline-derived CDR1 and CDR2 are LGHNA and YSLEER. The CDR3 here is CASSQDPLAGEGSEQYF. CDR3 nucleotide sequence: TGCGCCAGCAGCCAAGATCCACTAGCGGGAGAAGGAAGTGAGCAGTACTTC.

This chain joins TRBV7-9 and TRBJ2-1; maybe TRBD1 (6 bases). V was trimmed by 5 bases and J by 0 bases, leaving 17 bases between them. This CDR3 comprises 17 residues. Germline CDR1 is SEHNR and CDR2 is FQNEAQ (reference sequence). The CDR3 bases are TGTGCCAGCAGCCGACCGGGACAACCGACCTCCTACAATGAGCAGTTCTTC. It yields the protein CASSRPGQPTSYNEQFF.

The chain has TRBV6-2 or TRBV6-3 and TRBJ1-6, with TRBD1 matching over 10 bases. J lost 7 bases, V lost 2 bases, and 2 bases had no gene match. Germline loops: CDR1 MNHEY, CDR2 SVGEGT. This CDR3 region has 15 residues. CDR3 amino acids: CASSYRDRGNSPLHF. The CDR3 region has the DNA TGTGCCAGCAGTTACCGGGACAGGGGCAATTCACCCCTCCACTTT.

This chain links TRBV4-3 with TRBJ1-6, with D unresolved. Germline CDR1 and CDR2: LGHNA and YSLEER. V was clipped by 4 bases and J by 9 bases, with 16 bases between them. This CDR3 contains 15 residues. CDR3 DNA sequence: TGCGCCAGCAGCCGGAGTCGGATTGGGTTTTCACCCCTCCACTTT. This sequence encodes CASSRSRIGFSPLHF.

For the CDR3, the DNA is TGTTGCTCAGCGGCATATAGCAATCAGCCCCAGCATTTT. Residues: CCSAAYSNQPQHF. This rearrangement joins TRBV6-1 to TRBJ1-5, with D unresolved. The CDR3 runs to 13 residues. Germline CDR1 MNHNS, CDR2 SASEGT.

This clonotype was seen a few times. The gene calls are TRBV7-2 and TRBJ2-1, with D unresolved. The length of the CDR3 is 13 residues. Germline CDR1 reads SGHTA; CDR2 reads FQGNSA. Trimming pared 5 bases from V and 6 bases from J, leaving 11 bases between. Here the CDR3 DNA reads TGTGCCAGCAGCGGAGTTGTAGGCAATGAGCAGTTCTTC. Translation gives CASSGVVGNEQFF.

V usage is TRBV7-2 and J usage is TRBJ2-5; possible D gene TRBD2, 6 bases. CDR3 length: 16 residues. V lost 5 bases and J 4 bases, leaving 20 bases between the germline ends. Germline lookup yields CDR1 SGHTA and CDR2 FQGNSA. DNA of the CDR3: TGTGCCAGCAGCGCGACTTTGGGGCAGGGAGGAGAGACCCAGTACTTC. Translated, it gives CASSATLGQGGETQYF. Full variable domain (missing parts from reference TRBV7-2 and TRBJ2-5): GAGVSQSPSNKVTEKGKDVELRCDPISGHTALYWYRQSLGQGLEFLIYFQGNSAPDKSGLPSDRFSAERTGGSVSTLTIQRTQQEDSAVYLCASSATLGQGGETQYFGPGTRLLVL.

CDR3 in amino acids: CASTRGYTF. For the CDR3, the DNA is TGCGCCAGCACCCGAGGCTACACCTTC. The J gene is TRBJ1-2, the V gene TRBV5-1; D unclear. Germline V gives CDR1 SGHRS, CDR2 YFSETQ. V lost 6 bases and J lost 8, with 5 bases in between. CDR3 length equals 9 residues.

J is TRBJ2-7 and V is TRBV12-3 or TRBV12-4; TRBD1 agrees at 7 bases. The V gene end was trimmed by 5 bases and the J gene end by 1 base; junction bases not matched to a gene: 11. The CDR3 spans 16 residues. CDR3 bases: TGTGCCAGCAGTCTTGGACAGGTGGGAAGGTCCTACGAGCAGTACTTC. It codes for CASSLGQVGRSYEQYF.

The table lists this clonotype with a few counts. The chain couples TRBV29-1 to TRBJ2-2; D is possibly TRBD2 (6 bases). Trimming removed 4 bases at V and 6 bases at J, with 12 bases between. The CDR3 contains 13 residues. CDR1 SQVTM and CDR2 ANQGSEA come from the germline V gene. Written as DNA, the CDR3 is TGCAGCGTTGGGCTCGGAGGGCCCGGGGAGCTGTTTTTT. This codes for CSVGLGGPGELFF.

J is TRBJ2-3 and V is TRBV7-3; D is possibly TRBD2 (6 bases). V lost 5 bases, J lost 5 bases, and 14 bases lay in between. The germline V gene encodes CDR1 SGHTA and CDR2 FQGTGA. The CDR3 sequence is 14 residues long. This CDR3 reads CASSQTRAGDTQYF. The DNA for the CDR3 is TGTGCCAGCAGCCAAACCCGAGCGGGAGATACGCAGTATTTT.

The rearrangement links TRBV6-2 or TRBV6-3 to TRBJ2-1; D is unresolved. From germline, CDR1 is MNHEY and CDR2 SVGEGT. Trimming cost V 6 bases and J 10 bases, with 7 bases left between them. CDR3 size: 10 residues. This CDR3 is CASRKGEQFF. In DNA, the CDR3 is TGTGCCAGCAGAAAAGGGGAGCAGTTCTTC.

This clonotype was detected ten times or more. The chain couples TRBV20-1 to TRBJ2-1; TRBD2 aligns across 8 bases. Germline V lookup: CDR1 DFQATT, CDR2 SNEGSKA (reference sequence). This CDR3 contains 14 residues. After removal of 3 bases from V and 0 bases from J, the junction contained 1 base not matched to a gene. The CDR3 nucleotides read TGCAGTGCTAGCGGGAGGGCCTCCTACAATGAGCAGTTCTTC. Translating gives CSASGRASYNEQFF.

As to this clonotype: A much larger clone lies a single base off, so this may be a read error. V usage is TRBV9 and J usage is TRBJ2-3, with TRBD1 as a possible D gene (6 bases). The CDR3 has 15 residues. Germline assignment: CDR1 SGDLS and CDR2 YYNGEE. The V end was cut by 4 bases, the J end by 0 bases, with 12 bases between. DNA of the CDR3: TGTGCCAGCAGCCGAGACAGGACTAGCACAGATACGCAGTATTTT. Protein sequence: CASSRDRTSTDTQYF.

The V gene is TRBV3-1, the J gene TRBJ2-4; 12 nucleotides agree with TRBD2. The CDR3 sequence is 20 residues long. V gave up 8 bases and J gave up 0 bases; unmatched junction bases: 17. The germline CDR1 and CDR2 sequences are LGHDT and YNNKEL (reference sequence). The CDR3 region is CASPRTGEGLAGLAKNIQYF. For the CDR3, the DNA is TGTGCCAGCCCCCGGACAGGGGAAGGACTAGCGGGATTAGCCAAAAACATTCAGTACTTC.

This clonotype has a handful of counts. In DNA form, the CDR3 reads TGTGCCAGCAGTGAGGGACCGCTTCTGACCCAGCATTTT. Translating gives CASSEGPLLTQHF. This sequence joins TRBV6-5 and TRBJ1-5; possible D gene TRBD1, 5 bases. This CDR3 is built from 13 residues. The V and J ends lost 5 bases and 11 bases respectively, with 16 bases between them. Germline V gene data show CDR1 as MNHEY and CDR2 as SVGAGI.

This clonotype showed up just a few times. This chain links TRBV27 with TRBJ1-2; no definite D call. Germline CDR1 reads MNHEY; CDR2 reads SMNVEV (reference sequence). This CDR3 has 11 amino acids. Trimming left V 6 bases short and J 7 bases short, with 9 bases between. CDR3 sequence (DNA): TGTGCCAGCAGACATAGGTTTGGCTACACCTTC. The encoded protein is CASRHRFGYTF.

The chain recombines TRBV6-6 with TRBJ2-7, with 9 nucleotides matching TRBD1. CDR3 length equals 14 residues. The V and J ends lost 5 bases and 3 bases, in that order; junction bases with no gene match: 5. Germline V CDR1 and CDR2: MNHNY, SVGAGI (reference sequence). CDR3 sequence reads: CASSGTGTFYEQYF. In DNA form, the CDR3 reads TGTGCCAGCAGTGGGACAGGGACATTCTACGAGCAGTACTTC.